Each of the 9 T cell receptor beta chains below was sequenced from the same sample in a study of blood T cells in healthy people across ages (dated by TCRdb to 2014 to 2015). To prepare the library, 5' RACE was applied. TCRdb names Illumina HiSeq 2500 as the instrument used. The second PCR ran for roughly 7 to 11 cycles and used a J-beta primer mix along with a sample-barcoded 5' primer. TCRdb reran the public reads through fastp at Q25 and MiXCR, keeping productive beta chains. Each record represents a unique CDR3 protein, reported with the most common genes and DNA among its rows. The sample table lists over 600,000 distinct CDR3 sequences, under 25% of them with a count of one. The top ten constitute 3% to 4% of the sample. The sample was blood. These receptors came from a man aged 65-85 years in good health.

The CDR3 reads CASSPQGPSGNTIYF. The DNA for the CDR3 is TGTGCCAGCAGCCCACAGGGTCCCTCTGGAAACACCATATATTTT. This chain uses TRBV7-2 with TRBJ1-3, with D possibly matching TRBD1 (6 bases). The germline gives CDR1 SGHTA, CDR2 FQGNSA. The germline V and J ends were trimmed by 5 bases and 0 bases, with 11 bases remaining between them. The CDR3 spans 15 residues.

The table lists this clonotype with many counts. The J gene is TRBJ2-5, the V gene TRBV14, with D possibly being TRBD2 (5 bases). The DNA end lines up better with TRBJ2-1; the J call may be wrong. Germline CDR1 is SGHDN and CDR2 is FVKESK. This CDR3 has 15 amino acids. CDR3 protein: CASSRTPRYDNEQFF. CDR3 DNA sequence: TGTGCCAGCAGTCGGACTCCACGCTATGACAATGAGCAGTTCTTC.

A few counts support this clonotype. An end of the junction differs from the germline gene, which may be a read error. The chain links TRBV2 to TRBJ2-1; 12 bases fit TRBD2. The CDR3 contains 14 residues. CDR1 is SNHLY and CDR2 is FYNNEI in the germline V gene. The CDR3, as DNA: TGTCCCAGCAGCAGGACTAGCGGGAAGGATGAGCAGTTCTTC. Protein: CPSSRTSGKDEQFF.

This clonotype was seen only a few times. The chain links TRBV6-2 or TRBV6-3 to TRBJ2-4, with D uncertain. Deletions cut 0 bases from V and 2 bases from J, with 14 bases between. CDR1 is MNHEY and CDR2 is SVGEGT in the germline V gene. CDR3 size: 17 residues. Here the CDR3 reads CASSYSSSLTSKNIQYF. For the CDR3, the DNA is TGTGCCAGCAGTTACTCGTCTTCCCTAACCTCCAAAAACATTCAGTACTTC.

In this sample, this clonotype turned up a few times. J is TRBJ2-4 and V is TRBV20-1; D is tentatively TRBD1 or TRBD2 (5 bases each). Germline V gives CDR1 DFQATT, CDR2 SNEGSKA (reference sequence). The CDR3 length is 15 residues. The ends were cut back, 3 bases at V and 7 bases at J, with 19 bases in the middle. For the CDR3, the DNA is TGCAGTGCTAGGGGGGTGAGGGGAACCCAGAACATTCAGTACTTC. Its translation: CSARGVRGTQNIQYF.

V and J are TRBV27 and TRBJ1-4, with 10 bases matching TRBD1. CDR1 and CDR2 (germline): MNHEY, SMNVEV (reference sequence). This CDR3 comprises 15 residues. V lost 4 bases, J lost 5 bases, and 4 bases stayed unmatched. CDR3 DNA sequence: TGTGCCAGCAGTTACCGGACAGGGGGAAATGAAAAACTGTTTTTT. Protein: CASSYRTGGNEKLFF. Filled out from reference TRBV27 and TRBJ1-4, the complete variable domain reads EAQVTQNPRYLITVTGKKLTVTCSQNMNHEYMSWYRQDPGLGLRQIYYSMNVEVTDKGDVPEGYKVSRKEKRNFPLILESPSPNQTSLYFCASSYRTGGNEKLFFGSGTQLSVL.

This clonotype was seen more than once but under ten times. This chain connects TRBV13 to TRBJ2-2; perhaps TRBD2 as D (5 bases). The germline V and J ends were trimmed by 5 bases and 4 bases, with 17 bases remaining between them. The CDR3 spans 16 residues. Per germline, CDR1 PRHDT and CDR2 FYEKMQ (reference sequence). CDR3 nucleotides: TGTGCCAGCAGCCCCCAGTCCGAGGAGGTCACCGGGGAGCTGTTTTTT. Translation: CASSPQSEEVTGELFF.

This clonotype was counted a few times. The V gene is TRBV6-5, the J gene TRBJ1-3; maybe TRBD1 (5 bases). CDR1 is MNHEY, CDR2 SVGAGI, per germline. Between the trimmed V and J ends, which lost 2 bases and 3 bases, there was a span of 8 bases. This CDR3 has 14 amino acids. CDR3 DNA: TGTGCCAGCAGTTACAGGGGTGGTGGAAACACCATATATTTT. Protein sequence: CASSYRGGGNTIYF.

The rearrangement joins TRBV20-1 to TRBJ1-1; D call uncertain. Trimming pared 3 bases from V and 1 base from J, leaving 15 bases between. In germline, CDR1 is DFQATT, CDR2 SNEGSKA (reference sequence). The CDR3 extends over 15 amino acids. The CDR3 region has the DNA TGCAGTGCTAGGGCCCCGGGGTGGGAGAACACTGAAGCTTTCTTT. It specifies CSARAPGWENTEAFF.